Listed here are 23 T cell receptor beta chains from one sample, sequenced in a study of cytomegalovirus exposure and HLA in healthy donors. A multiplex PCR was run with 60 Vbeta primers and 13 Jbeta primers. TCRdb's copy holds only in-frame clones and misses some; the assay was immunoSEQ multiplex PCR. The profile shows 90,000 to 110,000 clones, roughly 15% of them singletons. Sequences were obtained from PBMCs. The receptor source for this set is a female donor in good health and CMV-seronegative.

This clone was counted only a few times. The chain carries TRBV5-1 and TRBJ1-1; 7 bases align to TRBD1. CDR3 size: 17 residues. The V gene's germline CDR1 is SGHRS and CDR2 YFSETQ. V lost 5 bases and J lost 4; bases outside the gene matches: 17. Here the CDR3 DNA reads TGCGCCAGCAGACCTGACAGGGAGGTTTGGGTCGGCACTGAAGCTTTCTTT. This encodes CASRPDREVWVGTEAFF. Supplemented by reference TRBV5-1 and TRBJ1-1, the full variable domain reads KAGVTQTPRYLIKTRGQQVTLSCSPISGHRSVSWYQQTPGQGLQFLFEYFSETQRNKGNFPGRFSGRQFSNSRSEMNVSTLELGDSALYLCASRPDREVWVGTEAFFGQGTRLTVV.

V usage is TRBV10-3 and J usage is TRBJ1-1; TRBD1 is a possible D gene (5 bases). The CDR3 is 14 residues long. V lost 3 bases to trimming and J lost 5 bases, with 13 bases between them. Germline CDR1 and CDR2: ENHRY and SYGVKD. The CDR3 DNA reads TGTGCCATCAGTGATAGCCAGGGATGGACTGAAGCTTTCTTT. Translating it yields CAISDSQGWTEAFF.

A few counts support this clone. This chain uses TRBV19 with TRBJ1-1; no definite D call. Trimming pared 1 base from V and 7 bases from J, leaving 13 bases between. Germline values: CDR1 LNHDA, CDR2 SQIVND (reference sequence). The CDR3 is made up of 14 amino acids. As DNA, the CDR3 is TGTGCCAGTAGTATAGGAAGGACGGCGGGTGAAGCTTTCTTT. Amino acids: CASSIGRTAGEAFF.

The rearrangement links TRBV5-6 to TRBJ1-1; 9 bases are a match to TRBD1. There are 15 residues in the CDR3. V lost 2 bases to trimming and J lost 0 bases; unmatched junction nucleotides: 2. Germline V lookup: CDR1 SGHDT, CDR2 YYEEEE. CDR3 protein: CASSLGQGMNTEAFF. CDR3 sequence (DNA): TGTGCCAGCAGCTTAGGACAGGGGATGAACACTGAAGCTTTCTTT.

This clone was detected only a few times. This rearrangement joins TRBV28 to TRBJ2-5; unclear D gene. This CDR3 region has 11 residues. CDR1 and CDR2 from the germline V gene are MDHEN and SYDVKM. The V gene lost 9 bases and the J gene lost 5 bases, with 10 bases spanning the gap. CDR3 region: CASTTPETQYF. The CDR3 bases are TGTGCCAGTACTACGCCTGAGACCCAGTACTTC. The whole variable domain, remainder taken from reference TRBV28 and TRBJ2-5, is DVKVTQSSRYLVKRTGEKVFLECVQDMDHENMFWYRQDPGLGLRLIYFSYDVKMKEKGDIPEGYSVSREKKERFSLILESASTNQTSMYLCASTTPETQYFGPGTRLLVL.

This clone was seen a handful of times. V usage is TRBV11-2 and J usage is TRBJ1-2; 8 bases are shared with TRBD1. This CDR3 region has 15 residues. The J segment lost 4 bases and the V segment lost 4 bases, leaving 8 bases of the junction unmatched. CDR1 is SGHAT and CDR2 is FQNNGV in the germline V gene. As DNA, the CDR3 is TGTGCCAGCAGCTCGGTTGGACAGGGTATCTATGGCTACACCTTC. This sequence encodes CASSSVGQGIYGYTF. The full variable domain, rest sourced from reference TRBV11-2 and TRBJ1-2, is EAGVAQSPRYKIIEKRQSVAFWCNPISGHATLYWYQQILGQGPKLLIQFQNNGVVDDSQLPKDRFSAERLKGVDSTLKIQPAKLEDSAVYLCASSSVGQGIYGYTFGSGTRLTVV.

The chain joins TRBV5-6 to TRBJ1-2, with 7 bases aligning to TRBD1. The CDR3 is made up of 15 amino acids. The germline gives CDR1 SGHDT, CDR2 YYEEEE. J gave up 5 bases and V 6 bases, and 13 bases lay outside the gene matches. CDR3 residues: CASKSLRQGGYGYTF. CDR3 DNA: TGTGCCAGCAAATCCCTTAGACAGGGAGGATATGGCTACACCTTC.

The V and J genes are TRBV28 and TRBJ2-5; D unresolved. V lost 3 bases to trimming and J lost 5 bases, with 10 bases between them. This CDR3 contains 13 residues. Germline V gene data show CDR1 as MDHEN and CDR2 as SYDVKM. The CDR3 DNA follows: TGTGCCAGCAGTTTGGCTAGTTGGGAGACCCAGTACTTC. Encoded protein: CASSLASWETQYF.

The chain uses TRBV18 and TRBJ2-1; a weak D match, TRBD2 (6 bases). The length of the CDR3 is 18 residues. Germline CDR1 and CDR2: KGHSH and LQKENI. Trimming shortened V by 3 bases and J by 0 bases, and 18 bases separated the two germline ends. CDR3 DNA: TGTGCCAGCTCACCGGTCGTCGGGAGCCTAAGCTCCTACAATGAGCAGTTCTTC. It encodes CASSPVVGSLSSYNEQFF.

The chain carries TRBV25-1 and TRBJ2-2, with TRBD1 matching over 9 bases. The CDR3 covers 14 residues. CDR1 and CDR2 from the germline V gene are MGHDK and SYGVNS. Unmatched junction bases numbered 3, after V lost 4 bases and J lost 6 bases. CDR3 loop: CASSGTGEAGELFF. The CDR3 DNA follows: TGTGCCAGCAGTGGGACAGGGGAAGCCGGGGAGCTGTTTTTT.

The chain recombines TRBV5-6 with TRBJ2-7; weak D call: TRBD1 (5 bases). Germline-derived CDR1 and CDR2 are SGHDT and YYEEEE. V was clipped by 5 bases and J by 3 bases, with 12 bases between them. The CDR3 covers 13 residues. This CDR3 is CASSGVTVYEQYF. In nucleotides, the CDR3 is TGTGCCAGCAGTGGGGTGACAGTCTACGAGCAGTACTTC.

The CDR3 sequence is CASTRDRVYEQYF. CDR3 nucleotide sequence: TGTGCCAGCACCCGGGACAGGGTCTACGAGCAGTACTTC. V is TRBV2 and J is TRBJ2-7, with 9 bases matching TRBD1. V dropped 7 bases and J dropped 3; count of bases not matched to a gene: 4. The germline V gene encodes CDR1 SNHLY and CDR2 FYNNEI. The CDR3 contains 13 residues. Full variable domain (rest looked up from reference TRBV2 and TRBJ2-7): EPEVTQTPSHQVTQMGQEVILRCVPISNHLYFYWYRQILGQKVEFLVSFYNNEISEKSEIFDDQFSVERPDGSNFTLKIRSTKLEDSAMYFCASTRDRVYEQYFGPGTRLTVT.

The table lists this clone with a few counts. The rearrangement uses TRBV30 and TRBJ2-3, with 11 bases aligning to TRBD2. Germline V gene data show CDR1 as GTSNPN and CDR2 as SVGIG (reference sequence). The length of the CDR3 is 17 residues. The V gene end was trimmed by 4 bases and the J gene end by 2 bases; junction bases not matched to a gene: 11. The CDR3 region has the DNA TGTGCCTGGATAGCGGGAGGGGCCCTGGGGACCACAGATACGCAGTATTTT. Its translation: CAWIAGGALGTTDTQYF.

This chain joins TRBV30 and TRBJ1-2, with TRBD1 matching 7 bases. CDR3 size: 13 residues. Germline assignment: CDR1 GTSNPN and CDR2 SVGIG (reference sequence). CDR3 region: CTLVRTGGYGYTF. The CDR3 bases are TGTACGCTCGTAAGGACAGGCGGATATGGCTACACCTTC. The full variable domain, completed using reference TRBV30 and TRBJ1-2, is SQTIHQWPATLVQPVGSPLSLECTVEGTSNPNLYWYRQAAGRGLQLLFYSVGIGQISSEVPQNLSASRPQDRQFILSSKKLLLSDSGFYLCTLVRTGGYGYTFGSGTRLTVV.

In this sample, this clone turned up a few times. Other DNA sequences in the same sample also yield this CDR3. The CDR3, as DNA: TGTGCCAGCAGCGTCGACAGTCGCTCTGGAAACACCATATATTTT. Translation: CASSVDSRSGNTIYF. The rearrangement uses TRBV9 and TRBJ1-3, with D possibly being TRBD1 (5 bases). Germline V CDR1 and CDR2: SGDLS, YYNGEE. Trimming took off 2 bases at V and 0 bases at J, with 9 bases between the two ends. There are 15 residues in the CDR3.

Concerning this clone itself: One end of the junction does not line up with germline, which may come from a read error. This rearrangement joins TRBV6-1 to TRBJ2-2; 15 nucleotides align to TRBD2. This CDR3 has 17 amino acids. CDR1 MNHNS and CDR2 SASEGT come from the germline V gene. The CDR3 DNA sequence: TGTGCCAGCAGTCAAGCTCGGACTAGCGGGAGGGCCGGGGAGCTGTTTTTT. This gives the protein CASSQARTSGRAGELFF.

The V gene is TRBV5-6, the J gene TRBJ2-3; 13 nucleotides agree with TRBD2. Germline values: CDR1 SGHDT, CDR2 YYEEEE. Unmatched junction bases numbered 9, after V lost 2 bases and J lost 3 bases. The CDR3 spans 18 residues. The CDR3 nucleotides read TGTGCCAGCAGCTTTTTGATACTAGCGGGAGGGAAGACAGATACGCAGTATTTT. Its translation is CASSFLILAGGKTDTQYF. The full variable domain, its missing parts supplied by reference TRBV5-6 and TRBJ2-3, is DAGVTQSPTHLIKTRGQQVTLRCSPKSGHDTVSWYQQALGQGPQFIFQYYEEEERQRGNFPDRFSGHQFPNYSSELNVNALLLGDSALYLCASSFLILAGGKTDTQYFGPGTRLTVL.

This clone appeared a single time. The V gene is TRBV7-2, the J gene TRBJ1-1, with 7 positions matching TRBD1. Germline lookup yields CDR1 SGHTA and CDR2 FQGNSA. The CDR3 has 14 residues. The trim removed 4 bases at V and 4 bases at J, leaving 6 bases unmatched. The CDR3 DNA follows: TGTGCCAGCAGCTGGGGGACAGAGGTCACTGAAGCTTTCTTT. It is translated as CASSWGTEVTEAFF.

V and J are TRBV30 and TRBJ1-1; no clear D gene. V was pared by 0 bases and J by 6 bases, with 8 bases between. Germline loops: CDR1 GTSNPN, CDR2 SVGIG (reference sequence). The CDR3 sequence is 12 residues long. The CDR3 nucleotides are TGTGCCTGGAGTGTACTCGGGGCTGAAGCTTTCTTT. Protein sequence: CAWSVLGAEAFF.

The chain employs TRBV10-2 and TRBJ2-3; D call uncertain. V lost 7 bases to trimming and J lost 2 bases, with 10 bases between them. Per the germline V gene, CDR1 is WSHSY and CDR2 is SAAADI. The CDR3 contains 13 residues. This CDR3 is CASNEALTDTQYF. CDR3 nucleotide sequence: TGCGCCAGCAACGAGGCCCTCACAGATACGCAGTATTTT.

This clone appeared a few times. The V call is TRBV7-9, the J call TRBJ1-4, with D tentatively TRBD1 (6 bases). Germline V gene sequence: CDR1 SEHNR, CDR2 FQNEAQ (reference sequence). The V end was cut by 5 bases, the J end by 7 bases, with 17 bases between. This CDR3 region has 15 residues. CDR3 amino acids: CASSPHRVGGEKLFF. The CDR3 DNA reads as TGTGCCAGCAGCCCTCACAGGGTAGGGGGTGAAAAACTGTTTTTT.

The chain recombines TRBV18 with TRBJ1-1, with D perhaps matching TRBD1 (6 bases). V was shortened by 6 bases and J by 3 bases, with 17 bases between the two germline ends. This CDR3 contains 15 residues. Germline V gene data show CDR1 as KGHSH and CDR2 as LQKENI. CDR3 residues: CASSDLDSQDTEAFF. The CDR3 bases are TGTGCCAGCTCCGACCTGGACAGTCAGGACACTGAAGCTTTCTTT.

This clone occurred a few times. The rearrangement joins TRBV9 to TRBJ2-2; D gene unclear. With 0 bases removed from V and 5 bases from J, the gap between germline ends came to 5 bases. The germline gives CDR1 SGDLS, CDR2 YYNGEE. The CDR3 length is 13 residues. The CDR3 protein is CASSVGSTGELFF. CDR3 DNA: TGTGCCAGCAGCGTAGGTTCGACCGGGGAGCTGTTTTTT. Based on the CDR3 plus reference TRBV9 and TRBJ2-2, the full variable domain is DSGVTQTPKHLITATGQRVTLRCSPRSGDLSVYWYQQSLDQGLQFLIQYYNGEERAKGNILERFSAQQFPDLHSELNLSSLELGDSALYFCASSVGSTGELFFGEGSRLTVL.